The clone carrying this T cell receptor beta chain was picked up a small number of times. CDR1 SGHNT and CDR2 YENEEA come from the germline V gene. The V gene end was trimmed by 1 base and the J gene end by 4 bases; junction bases not matched to a gene: 5. This CDR3 region has 16 residues. In TCRdb, the 5' RACE reads were re-called with MiXCR into one record per CDR3 protein. The data contain about 120,000 distinct CDR3 sequences, over 9% of them singletons. The record originates from a study of spatial heterogeneity in lung cancer. Across the study: Across the raw uncorrected reads, a unique TCR and UMI combination was observed, on average, more than ten times.

Time point indicated: blood at routine non-recurrence follow-up after resection. No cell sorting; template was whole RNA from tumor, lung tissue or PBMC. This sequence originates from a male donor with early-stage non-small cell lung cancer. This chain connects TRBV11-3 to TRBJ2-1; 9 nucleotides agree with TRBD2. The source was PBMCs, collected at follow-up. CDR3 sequence reads: CASSLGQRGAYNEQFF. The CDR3 DNA reads as TGTGCCAGCAGCTTAGGCCAGCGGGGGGCGTACAATGAGCAGTTCTTC.